The 6 T cell receptor beta chains listed next were all sequenced from one sample in a study of blood T cell repertoires in COVID-19. Here immunoSEQ multiplex PCR was the method, and the copy in TCRdb shows in-frame clones only, minus some. The sample comprises roughly 500,000 clones, 80% to 90% of which are singletons, and around 0.95% rests with the top ten. Material for sequencing was peripheral blood. These receptor sequences come from a man between 18 and 29 years old with COVID-19, enrolled during active disease.

This clone was counted only a few times. The rearrangement uses TRBV4-1 and TRBJ1-6, with a tentative D call TRBD1 (6 bases). The CDR3 runs to 17 residues. V lost 3 bases, J lost 10 bases, and 22 bases lay in between. In germline, CDR1 is MGHRA, CDR2 YSYEKL. CDR3 protein: CASSQGVQGRAASPLHF. Written as DNA, the CDR3 is TGCGCCAGCAGCCAGGGCGTCCAGGGGCGCGCCGCCTCACCCCTCCACTTT.

V usage is TRBV2 and J usage is TRBJ1-1; tentative D call: TRBD1 (6 bases). The CDR3 sequence is 15 residues long. V lost 6 bases and J lost 1, with 15 bases in between. Germline V gives CDR1 SNHLY, CDR2 FYNNEI. The CDR3 is CASSQASTGNTEAFF. CDR3 DNA: TGTGCCAGCAGCCAAGCCTCGACAGGGAACACTGAAGCTTTCTTT.

The chain uses TRBV7-9 and TRBJ2-1; 10 positions agree with TRBD2. The CDR3 covers 19 residues. Germline loops: CDR1 SEHNR, CDR2 FQNEAQ (reference sequence). V gave up 1 base and J gave up 0 bases; unmatched junction bases: 9. The CDR3 coding sequence is TGTGCCAGCAGCTTAGAGGGGCTAGCGGGGGCCATCTCCTACAATGAGCAGTTCTTC. Residues: CASSLEGLAGAISYNEQFF.

The V gene is TRBV29-1, the J gene TRBJ2-7, with unresolved D. The V end lost 4 bases, the J end lost 5 bases, and 12 bases lay between the germline ends. The V gene's germline CDR1 is SQVTM and CDR2 ANQGSEA. CDR3 length: 12 amino acids. The CDR3 DNA sequence: TGCAGCGTTGGGATGTCACGGGACGAGCAGTACTTC. Amino acids: CSVGMSRDEQYF.

Here the CDR3 DNA reads TGCGCCAGCAGCCAAGATCGATGGCGGGGGGGATCCTACAATGAGCAGTTCTTC. This encodes CASSQDRWRGGSYNEQFF. This chain links TRBV4-1 with TRBJ2-1; 9 bases map to TRBD2. The CDR3 contains 18 residues. Germline assignment: CDR1 MGHRA and CDR2 YSYEKL. V shed 0 bases, J shed 1 base, and the junction held 7 bases outside the gene matches.

The gene calls are TRBV6-2 or TRBV6-3 and TRBJ2-7; 9 positions match TRBD1. This CDR3 has 16 residues. Per the germline V gene, CDR1 is MNHEY and CDR2 is SVGEGT. After removal of 6 bases from V and 3 bases from J, the junction contained 12 bases not matched to a gene. CDR3 region: CASSHNRGRPDYEQYF. The CDR3 bases are TGTGCCAGCAGCCACAACAGGGGGCGGCCTGACTACGAGCAGTACTTC.